The entry below describes one T cell receptor beta chain. The data were produced by immunoSEQ multiplex PCR, yet TCRdb's version contains in-frame clones alone and is incomplete. The sample yields about 120,000 clones, around 90% seen once. The ends were cut back, 3 bases at V and 5 bases at J, with 13 bases in the middle. This CDR3 has 15 residues. Germline CDR1 reads LNHDA; CDR2 reads SQIVND (reference sequence). The data were obtained in a study of blood T cell repertoires in COVID-19. The gene calls are TRBV19 and TRBJ1-4; a weak D match, TRBD1 (5 bases). Input material: peripheral blood. The sequence was collected from a woman aged 55-69 years with COVID-19, enrolled during active disease. CDR3 amino acids: CASSITAGRNEKLFF. Written as DNA, the CDR3 is TGTGCCAGTAGTATCACAGCAGGGCGAAATGAAAAACTGTTTTTT. The whole variable domain, filled in from reference TRBV19 and TRBJ1-4, reads DGGITQSPKYLFRKEGQNVTLSCEQNLNHDAMYWYRQDPGQGLRLIYYSQIVNDFQKGDIAEGYSVSREKKESFPLTVTSAQKNPTAFYLCASSITAGRNEKLFFGSGTQLSVL.